Each of the 30 T cell receptor beta chains below was sequenced from the same sample in a study of T cell responses to AZD1222 COVID-19 vaccine. Produced via immunoSEQ multiplex PCR; TCRdb's table is partial and in-frame only. The sample carries 89,000 or so clones, about 90% recorded once. The sample here was peripheral blood, taken on day 0 of AZD1222 vaccination. The origin of the receptors is an adult in good health.

For this clone: One end of the junction is discordant with germline, which a read error may explain. The rearrangement joins TRBV19 to TRBJ1-6; D remains ambiguous. The CDR3 sequence is 15 residues long. CDR1 is LNHDA, CDR2 SQIVND, per germline (reference sequence). The CDR3 sequence is CASNSLGTYNSPLHF. DNA for the CDR3: TGTGCTAGTAACTCCCTGGGTACCTATAATTCACCCCTCCACTTT.

V usage is TRBV5-1 and J usage is TRBJ2-2; D might be TRBD1 (5 bases). The V end was cut by 0 bases, the J end by 7 bases, with 7 bases between. This CDR3 region has 13 residues. The V gene's germline CDR1 is SGHRS and CDR2 YFSETQ. The CDR3 region has the DNA TGCGCCAGCAGCTTGGCAACAGGCGGGGAGCTGTTTTTT. Residues: CASSLATGGELFF.

This clone was observed once. The chain combines TRBV28 with TRBJ1-4; TRBD1 matches 7 bases. This CDR3 comprises 15 residues. CDR1 MDHEN and CDR2 SYDVKM come from the germline V gene. Losses at the gene ends were 7 bases for V and 8 bases for J; bases not matched to a gene: 13. The CDR3 here is CASNLRVGGREKLFF. The CDR3 coding sequence is TGTGCCAGCAATCTACGGGTAGGGGGCCGGGAAAAACTGTTTTTT.

The CDR3 nucleotides are TGTGCCAGCAGCTTTAAGAGGGGAACTGAAGCTTTCTTT. Translating it yields CASSFKRGTEAFF. This sequence joins TRBV7-3 and TRBJ1-1; TRBD1 is a possible D gene (5 bases). The V end lost 3 bases, the J end lost 5 bases, and 10 bases lay between the germline ends. The CDR3 is 13 amino acids. CDR1 is SGHTA and CDR2 is FQGTGA in the germline V gene.

Points on this clone: Other DNA sequences of this sample code for an identical CDR3. The V and J genes are TRBV20-1 and TRBJ2-7; perhaps TRBD1 as D (5 bases). V was cut by 3 bases and J by 3 bases, with 9 bases left in between. Germline CDR1 DFQATT, CDR2 SNEGSKA (reference sequence). This CDR3 comprises 12 residues. The CDR3 reads CSASSRDYEQYF. In DNA form, the CDR3 reads TGCAGTGCTAGTTCCAGGGACTACGAGCAGTACTTC.

In its sample, this clone was seen once. This chain links TRBV14 with TRBJ1-1, with no clear D. This CDR3 spans 14 amino acids. Germline V gene lookup returns CDR1 SGHDN and CDR2 FVKESK. Trimming left V 4 bases short and J 1 base short, with 10 bases between. CDR3 loop: CASSLVGRNTEAFF. The CDR3 nucleotides are TGTGCCAGCAGCCTCGTCGGCAGGAACACTGAAGCTTTCTTT.

The chain combines TRBV5-1 with TRBJ2-3, with 10 nucleotides matching TRBD2. V gave up 2 bases and J gave up 3 bases; unmatched junction bases: 6. The CDR3 is 16 amino acids. CDR1 is SGHRS, CDR2 YFSETQ, per germline. CDR3 nucleotide sequence: TGCGCCAGCAGCTTCCTAGCGGGAGCGGTTACAGATACGCAGTATTTT. This codes for CASSFLAGAVTDTQYF.

This chain joins TRBV27 and TRBJ1-4; D uncertain. Germline CDR1 and CDR2: MNHEY and SMNVEV (reference sequence). The CDR3 loop spans 14 amino acids. The V gene lost 3 bases and the J gene lost 6 bases, with 11 bases spanning the gap. The CDR3 here is CASSFKRWDEKLFF. In DNA form, the CDR3 reads TGTGCCAGCAGTTTCAAACGGTGGGATGAAAAACTGTTTTTT.

V is TRBV5-1 and J is TRBJ2-3, with 7 bases that match TRBD1. With 4 bases clipped from V and 0 bases from J, the junction kept 5 bases outside the gene matches. This CDR3 comprises 15 residues. From germline, CDR1 is SGHRS and CDR2 YFSETQ. The CDR3 is CASSPDRASTDTQYF. In DNA, the CDR3 is TGCGCCAGCAGCCCAGACAGGGCTAGCACAGATACGCAGTATTTT.

The chain has TRBV2 and TRBJ2-7, with TRBD1 matching over 11 bases. Germline trimming cut 6 bases from V and 1 base from J; bases unmatched to any gene: 2. Germline V gives CDR1 SNHLY, CDR2 FYNNEI. This CDR3 is built from 14 residues. In DNA form, the CDR3 reads TGTGCCAGCAGGGGGACAGGGGGTTCCTACGAGCAGTACTTC. Amino acids: CASRGTGGSYEQYF. Based on the CDR3 plus reference TRBV2 and TRBJ2-7, the full variable domain is EPEVTQTPSHQVTQMGQEVILRCVPISNHLYFYWYRQILGQKVEFLVSFYNNEISEKSEIFDDQFSVERPDGSNFTLKIRSTKLEDSAMYFCASRGTGGSYEQYFGPGTRLTVT.

V and J are TRBV9 and TRBJ1-3, with 7 nucleotides matching TRBD1. The length of the CDR3 is 15 residues. CDR1 is SGDLS and CDR2 is YYNGEE in the germline V gene. The V gene end was trimmed by 1 base and the J gene end by 2 bases; junction bases not matched to a gene: 3. The CDR3 nucleotides are TGTGCCAGCAGCGTACAGGGGGAGGCTGGAAACACCATATATTTT. This translates into CASSVQGEAGNTIYF.

Only a few counts were recorded for this clone. The J gene is TRBJ1-6, the V gene TRBV6-5; no clear D gene. This CDR3 has 15 amino acids. Germline loops: CDR1 MNHEY, CDR2 SVGAGI. Trimming stripped 10 bases from V and 0 bases from J, with 13 bases between. The DNA for the CDR3 is TGTGCCACCAACCGGCTGAGCTCCTATAATTCACCCCTCCACTTT. Translation: CATNRLSSYNSPLHF.

The chain combines TRBV7-9 with TRBJ1-4, with a tentative D call TRBD1 (6 bases). CDR1 is SEHNR, CDR2 FQNEAQ, per germline (reference sequence). The CDR3 has 12 residues. V dropped 5 bases and J dropped 11 bases, with 12 bases sitting between them. This CDR3 reads CASSVQGRKLFF. CDR3 nucleotides: TGTGCCAGCAGCGTACAGGGACGGAAACTGTTTTTT.

This chain connects TRBV7-9 to TRBJ2-3, with TRBD1 as a possible D gene (6 bases). The CDR3 totals 16 residues. With 0 bases removed from V and 1 base from J, the gap between germline ends came to 11 bases. The germline gives CDR1 SEHNR, CDR2 FQNEAQ (reference sequence). The CDR3 protein is CASSLAWDTRTDTQYF. The DNA of the CDR3 is TGTGCCAGCAGCTTAGCTTGGGACACTCGCACAGATACGCAGTATTTT.

The chain recombines TRBV4-1 with TRBJ1-2; maybe TRBD1 (5 bases). The V end lost 1 base, the J end lost 7 bases, and 10 bases lay between the germline ends. The CDR3 has 13 residues. The germline CDR1 and CDR2 sequences are MGHRA and YSYEKL. In nucleotides, the CDR3 is TGCGCCAGCAGCCAAGTGCAGGGTCTTGGCTACACCTTC. This sequence encodes CASSQVQGLGYTF.

The J gene is TRBJ1-1, the V gene TRBV29-1; D gene unclear. The germline gives CDR1 SQVTM, CDR2 ANQGSEA. Between the trimmed V and J ends, which lost 7 bases and 0 bases, there was a span of 12 bases. The CDR3 has 13 amino acids. CDR3 in amino acids: CSAREDMNTEAFF. CDR3 coding DNA: TGCAGCGCCAGAGAGGATATGAACACTGAAGCTTTCTTT.

This clone has only one observation. The CDR3 protein is CSVDRDYTF. The CDR3 DNA reads TGCAGCGTTGACAGAGACTACACCTTC. This chain uses TRBV29-1 with TRBJ1-2; D is uncertain. CDR3 length: 9 amino acids. CDR1 is SQVTM, CDR2 ANQGSEA, per germline. The V and J ends lost 3 bases and 10 bases respectively, with 6 bases between them.

The V and J genes are TRBV6-5 and TRBJ2-1; a weak D match, TRBD1 (6 bases). Trimming cost V 2 bases and J 8 bases, with 16 bases left between them. The length of the CDR3 is 15 residues. From germline, CDR1 is MNHEY and CDR2 SVGAGI. Here the CDR3 reads CASSYPTSRGHEQFF. The CDR3 region has the DNA TGTGCCAGCAGTTACCCGACGTCCAGGGGCCATGAGCAGTTCTTC.

A few counts support this clone. The chain is built from TRBV7-9 and TRBJ1-2; no definite D call. V shed 8 bases and J shed 0 bases, with 10 bases lying between them. Per germline, CDR1 SEHNR and CDR2 FQNEAQ (reference sequence). The CDR3 runs 13 residues. The CDR3 DNA follows: TGTGCCAGCGGGGAAATAGCTAACTATGGCTACACCTTC. This gives the protein CASGEIANYGYTF. The variable domain in full, with the rest retrieved from reference TRBV7-9 and TRBJ1-2, is DTGVSQNPRHKITKRGQNVTFRCDPISEHNRLYWYRQTLGQGPEFLTYFQNEAQLEKSRLLSDRFSAERPKGSFSTLEIQRTEQGDSAMYLCASGEIANYGYTFGSGTRLTVV.

The chain joins TRBV29-1 to TRBJ1-2; D might be TRBD1 (6 bases). The length of the CDR3 is 15 residues. Trimming removed 7 bases at V and 6 bases at J, with 24 bases between. Looked up from germline, CDR1 is SQVTM and CDR2 is ANQGSEA. CDR3 residues: CSACELTGGVDGYTF. CDR3 coding DNA: TGCAGCGCCTGTGAACTGACAGGAGGGGTTGATGGCTACACCTTC.

This clone was picked up one time. The J gene is TRBJ2-1, the V gene TRBV15; the D gene is possibly TRBD2 (5 bases). Per the germline V gene, CDR1 is LNHNV and CDR2 is YYDKDF (reference sequence). The CDR3 runs 15 residues. Between the trimmed V and J ends, which lost 0 bases and 7 bases, there was a span of 13 bases. The CDR3 DNA reads TGTGCCACCAGCAGAGATACTAGGAATGGGAATGAGCAGTTCTTC. Translation: CATSRDTRNGNEQFF.

The V call is TRBV11-3, the J call TRBJ2-5; D tentatively fits TRBD1 or TRBD2 (5 bases each). The length of the CDR3 is 16 residues. V was shortened by 3 bases and J by 2 bases, with 16 bases between the two germline ends. Germline CDR1 is SGHNT and CDR2 is YENEEA. CDR3 coding DNA: TGTGCCAGCAGCTTGAGGGATCGGGACGGACAAGAGACCCAGTACTTC. Protein: CASSLRDRDGQETQYF.

The chain has TRBV12-5 and TRBJ2-7; TRBD1 matches at 12 bases. V dropped 1 base and J dropped 7; count of bases not matched to a gene: 11. This CDR3 comprises 17 residues. CDR1 is LGHNT, CDR2 FRNRAP, per germline. This CDR3 is CASGLDRGGQGAGEQYF. In DNA form, the CDR3 reads TGTGCTAGTGGTTTGGATCGGGGGGGACAGGGGGCTGGTGAGCAGTACTTC. Variable domain in full (rest from reference TRBV12-5 and TRBJ2-7): DARVTQTPRHKVTEMGQEVTMRCQPILGHNTVFWYRQTMMQGLELLAYFRNRAPLDDSGMPKDRFSAEMPDATLATLKIQPSEPRDSAVYFCASGLDRGGQGAGEQYFGPGTRLTVT.

V and J are TRBV18 and TRBJ1-1; maybe TRBD1 (5 bases). Trimming pared 3 bases from V and 1 base from J, leaving 12 bases between. Germline V gene data show CDR1 as KGHSH and CDR2 as LQKENI. The length of the CDR3 is 15 residues. The CDR3 bases are TGTGCCAGCTCACCTTTCAGGGAGACGAACACTGAAGCTTTCTTT. It codes for CASSPFRETNTEAFF.

The CDR3 DNA sequence: TGTGCCAGCAGCTACCGGCTAGCGGGTCAGGGCCGGGGGACCCAGTACTTC. Translation: CASSYRLAGQGRGTQYF. This rearrangement joins TRBV5-6 to TRBJ2-5; 8 bases line up with TRBD2. Looked up from germline, CDR1 is SGHDT and CDR2 is YYEEEE. CDR3 length: 17 residues. The V segment lost 3 bases and the J segment 7 bases; nucleotides outside the gene matches: 17.

This sequence joins TRBV13 and TRBJ2-3; a possible D gene is TRBD2 (5 bases). Germline assignment: CDR1 PRHDT and CDR2 FYEKMQ (reference sequence). The CDR3 sequence is 14 residues long. Trimming removed 4 bases at V and 4 bases at J, with 12 bases between. Here the CDR3 reads CASSSGIVADTQYF. The CDR3 bases are TGTGCCAGCAGCTCCGGGATAGTCGCAGATACGCAGTATTTT.

The chain carries TRBV2 and TRBJ2-7, with TRBD2 matching 11 bases. J gave up 2 bases and V 7 bases, and 1 base lay outside the gene matches. Germline CDR1 is SNHLY and CDR2 is FYNNEI. The CDR3 covers 13 residues. CDR3 protein: CASKTSGAYEQYF. CDR3 nucleotide sequence: TGTGCCAGCAAGACTAGCGGGGCCTACGAGCAGTACTTC.

The rearrangement joins TRBV2 to TRBJ2-4, with 8 bases matching TRBD1. Germline values: CDR1 SNHLY, CDR2 FYNNEI. The CDR3 contains 15 residues. V was clipped by 3 bases and J by 0 bases; unmatched bases: 1. This CDR3 reads CASSDRGPAKNIQYF. For the CDR3, the DNA is TGTGCCAGCAGTGACAGGGGGCCAGCCAAAAACATTCAGTACTTC.

The chain uses TRBV5-1 and TRBJ1-2; 10 bases match TRBD1. Germline CDR1 SGHRS, CDR2 YFSETQ. The CDR3 runs to 15 residues. After removal of 6 bases from V and 4 bases from J, the junction contained 9 bases not matched to a gene. The CDR3 sequence is CASTQQTGGGYGYTF. The CDR3 DNA reads TGCGCCAGCACACAACAGACAGGGGGCGGCTATGGCTACACCTTC.

The chain's CDR3 is CASSQGALYNEEAFF. The DNA for the CDR3 is TGCGCCAGCAGCCAAGGGGCTTTATATAATGAGGAAGCTTTCTTT. The chain employs TRBV4-1 and TRBJ1-1, with D hard to call. Trimming removed 1 base from V and 8 bases from J, with 17 bases in between. CDR1 is MGHRA, CDR2 YSYEKL, per germline. This CDR3 is 15 amino acids long.